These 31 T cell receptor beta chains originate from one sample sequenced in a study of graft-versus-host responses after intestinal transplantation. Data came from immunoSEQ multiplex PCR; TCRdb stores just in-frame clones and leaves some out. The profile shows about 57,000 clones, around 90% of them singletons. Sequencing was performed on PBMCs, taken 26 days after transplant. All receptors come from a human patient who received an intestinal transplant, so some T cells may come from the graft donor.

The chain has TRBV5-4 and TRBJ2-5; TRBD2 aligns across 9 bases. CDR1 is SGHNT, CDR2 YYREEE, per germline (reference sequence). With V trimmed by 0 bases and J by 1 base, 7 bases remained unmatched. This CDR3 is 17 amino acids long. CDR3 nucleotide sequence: TGTGCCAGCAGCTTGGTTGGTAGCGGGGGAGCCCAAGAGACCCAGTACTTC. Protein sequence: CASSLVGSGGAQETQYF. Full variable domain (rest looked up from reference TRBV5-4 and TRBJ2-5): ETGVTQSPTHLIKTRGQQVTLRCSSQSGHNTVSWYQQALGQGPQFIFQYYREEENGRGNFPPRFSGLQFPNYSSELNVNALELDDSALYLCASSLVGSGGAQETQYFGPGTRLLVL.

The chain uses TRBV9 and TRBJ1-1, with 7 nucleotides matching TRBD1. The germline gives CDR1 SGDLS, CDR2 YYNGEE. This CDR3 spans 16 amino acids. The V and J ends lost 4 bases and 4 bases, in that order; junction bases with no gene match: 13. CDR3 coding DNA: TGTGCCAGCAGCCCGGCACAGGGGATGATGGTCACTGAAGCTTTCTTT. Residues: CASSPAQGMMVTEAFF. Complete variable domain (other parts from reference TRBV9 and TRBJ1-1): DSGVTQTPKHLITATGQRVTLRCSPRSGDLSVYWYQQSLDQGLQFLIQYYNGEERAKGNILERFSAQQFPDLHSELNLSSLELGDSALYFCASSPAQGMMVTEAFFGQGTRLTVV.

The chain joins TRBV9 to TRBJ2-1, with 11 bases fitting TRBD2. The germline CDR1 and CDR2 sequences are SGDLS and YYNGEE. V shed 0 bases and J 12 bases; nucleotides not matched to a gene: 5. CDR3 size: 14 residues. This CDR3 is CASSVGGSGRVQFF. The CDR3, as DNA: TGTGCCAGCAGCGTAGGTGGTAGCGGGAGGGTGCAGTTCTTC.

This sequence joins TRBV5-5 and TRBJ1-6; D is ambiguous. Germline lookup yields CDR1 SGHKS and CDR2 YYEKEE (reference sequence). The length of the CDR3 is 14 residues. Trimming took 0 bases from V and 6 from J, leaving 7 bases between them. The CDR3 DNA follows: TGTGCCAGCAGCTTGGGAGGGAGTAATTCACCCCTCCACTTT. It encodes CASSLGGSNSPLHF.

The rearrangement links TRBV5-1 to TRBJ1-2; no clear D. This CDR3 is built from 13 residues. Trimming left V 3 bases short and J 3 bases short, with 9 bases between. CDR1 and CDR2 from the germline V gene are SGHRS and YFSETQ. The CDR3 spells CASSWEEDYGYTF. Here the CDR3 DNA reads TGCGCCAGCAGCTGGGAGGAAGACTATGGCTACACCTTC.

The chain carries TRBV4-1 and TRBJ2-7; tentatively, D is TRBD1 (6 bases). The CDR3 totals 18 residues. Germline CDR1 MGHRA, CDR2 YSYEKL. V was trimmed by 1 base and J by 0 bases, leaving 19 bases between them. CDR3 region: CASSQVLLDRTDSYEQYF. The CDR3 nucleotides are TGCGCCAGCAGCCAAGTACTTCTCGATAGGACAGACTCCTACGAGCAGTACTTC.

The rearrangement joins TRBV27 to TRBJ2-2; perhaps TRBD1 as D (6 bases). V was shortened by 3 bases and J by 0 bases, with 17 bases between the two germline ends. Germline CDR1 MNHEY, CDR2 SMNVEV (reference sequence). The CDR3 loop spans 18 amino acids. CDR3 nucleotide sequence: TGTGCCAGCAGTTTGGGGCCCTACAGGGCCGCGAACACCGGGGAGCTGTTTTTT. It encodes CASSLGPYRAANTGELFF.

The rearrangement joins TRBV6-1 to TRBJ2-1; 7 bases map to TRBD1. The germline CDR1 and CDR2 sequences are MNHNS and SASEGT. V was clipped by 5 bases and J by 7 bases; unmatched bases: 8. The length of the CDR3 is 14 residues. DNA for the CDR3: TGTGCCAGCAGTTCACGACAGGGCGGGAATGAGCAGTTCTTC. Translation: CASSSRQGGNEQFF.

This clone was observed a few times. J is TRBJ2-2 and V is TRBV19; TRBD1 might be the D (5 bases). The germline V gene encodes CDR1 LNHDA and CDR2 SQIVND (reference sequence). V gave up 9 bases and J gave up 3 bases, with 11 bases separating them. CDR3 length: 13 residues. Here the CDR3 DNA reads TGTGCCAGCACAGGACGGGACACCGGGGAGCTGTTTTTT. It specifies CASTGRDTGELFF.

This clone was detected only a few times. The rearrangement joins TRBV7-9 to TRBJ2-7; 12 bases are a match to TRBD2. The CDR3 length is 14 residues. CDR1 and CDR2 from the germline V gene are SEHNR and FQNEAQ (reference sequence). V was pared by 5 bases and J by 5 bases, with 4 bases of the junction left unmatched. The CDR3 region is CASSPTSGSDEQYF. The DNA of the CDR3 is TGTGCCAGCAGCCCGACTAGCGGGAGTGACGAGCAGTACTTC. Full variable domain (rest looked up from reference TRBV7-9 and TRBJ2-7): DTGVSQNPRHKITKRGQNVTFRCDPISEHNRLYWYRQTLGQGPEFLTYFQNEAQLEKSRLLSDRFSAERPKGSFSTLEIQRTEQGDSAMYLCASSPTSGSDEQYFGPGTRLTVT.

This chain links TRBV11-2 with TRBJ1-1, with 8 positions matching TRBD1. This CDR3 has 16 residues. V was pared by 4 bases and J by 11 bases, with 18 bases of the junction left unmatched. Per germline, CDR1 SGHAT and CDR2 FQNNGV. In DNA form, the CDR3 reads TGTGCCAGCAGCTCCCGGAGGGGACAGGTTGTGGTAGAGGCTTTCTTT. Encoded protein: CASSSRRGQVVVEAFF.

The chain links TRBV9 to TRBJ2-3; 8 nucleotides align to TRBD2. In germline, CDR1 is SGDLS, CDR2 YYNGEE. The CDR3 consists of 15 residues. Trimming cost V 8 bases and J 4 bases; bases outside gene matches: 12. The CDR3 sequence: CARVTGTSSSDTQYF. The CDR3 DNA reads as TGTGCCAGAGTGACCGGGACTAGTTCTTCAGATACGCAGTATTTT.

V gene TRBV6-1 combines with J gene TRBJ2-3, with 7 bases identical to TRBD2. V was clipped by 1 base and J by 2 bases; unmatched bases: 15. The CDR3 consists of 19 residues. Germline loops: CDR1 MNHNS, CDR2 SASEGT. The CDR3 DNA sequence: TGTGCCAGCAGTGAAGTTCTCGGGGGGTCCATCTCCAACACAGATACGCAGTATTTT. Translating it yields CASSEVLGGSISNTDTQYF.

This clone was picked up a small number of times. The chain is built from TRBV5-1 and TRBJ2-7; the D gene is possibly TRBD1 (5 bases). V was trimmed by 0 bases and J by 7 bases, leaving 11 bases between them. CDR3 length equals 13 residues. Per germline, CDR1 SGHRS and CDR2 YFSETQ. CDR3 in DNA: TGCGCCAGCAGCTTGGAGGGGCGAGAGGAGCAGTACTTC. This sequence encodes CASSLEGREEQYF.

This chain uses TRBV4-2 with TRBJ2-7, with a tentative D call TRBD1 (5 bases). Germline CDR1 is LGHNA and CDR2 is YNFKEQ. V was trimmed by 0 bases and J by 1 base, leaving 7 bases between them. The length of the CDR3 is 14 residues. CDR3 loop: CASSQDAGSYEQYV. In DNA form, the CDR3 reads TGTGCCAGCAGCCAAGACGCAGGGTCCTACGAGCAGTACGTC.

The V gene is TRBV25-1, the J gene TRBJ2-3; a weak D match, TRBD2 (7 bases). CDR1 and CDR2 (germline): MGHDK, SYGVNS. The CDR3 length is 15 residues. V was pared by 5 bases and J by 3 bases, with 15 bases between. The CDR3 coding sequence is TGTGCCAGCAGTCCCGTAGGGGGGGGAACAGATACGCAGTATTTT. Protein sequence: CASSPVGGGTDTQYF. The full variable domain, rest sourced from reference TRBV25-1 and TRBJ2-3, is EADIYQTPRYLVIGTGKKITLECSQTMGHDKMYWYQQDPGMELHLIHYSYGVNSTEKGDLSSESTVSRIRTEHFPLTLESARPSHTSQYLCASSPVGGGTDTQYFGPGTRLTVL.

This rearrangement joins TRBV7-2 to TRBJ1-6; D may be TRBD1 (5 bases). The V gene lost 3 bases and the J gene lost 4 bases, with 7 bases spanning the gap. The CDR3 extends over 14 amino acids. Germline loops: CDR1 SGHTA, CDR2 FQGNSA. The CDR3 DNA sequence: TGTGCCAGCAGCTTGGACATGTATAATTCACCCCTCCACTTT. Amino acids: CASSLDMYNSPLHF.

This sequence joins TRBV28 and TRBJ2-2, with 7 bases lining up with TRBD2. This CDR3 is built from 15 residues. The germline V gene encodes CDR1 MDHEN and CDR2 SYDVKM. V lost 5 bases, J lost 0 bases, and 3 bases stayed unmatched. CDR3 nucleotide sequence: TGTGCCAGCAGTAGACTAGCACCGAACACCGGGGAGCTGTTTTTT. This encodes CASSRLAPNTGELFF.

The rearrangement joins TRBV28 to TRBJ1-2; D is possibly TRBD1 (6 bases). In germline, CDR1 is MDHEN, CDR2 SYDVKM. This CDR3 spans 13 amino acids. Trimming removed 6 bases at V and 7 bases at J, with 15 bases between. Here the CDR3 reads CASSLTGPGGYTF. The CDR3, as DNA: TGTGCCAGCAGCCTAACAGGGCCGGGTGGCTACACCTTC.

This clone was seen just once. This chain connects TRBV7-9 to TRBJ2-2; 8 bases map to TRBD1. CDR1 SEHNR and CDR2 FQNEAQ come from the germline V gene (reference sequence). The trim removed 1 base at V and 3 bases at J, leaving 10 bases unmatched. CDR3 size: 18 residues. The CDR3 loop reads CASSLGPDRGRHTGELFF. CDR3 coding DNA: TGTGCCAGCAGCTTAGGCCCAGACAGGGGACGTCACACCGGGGAGCTGTTTTTT. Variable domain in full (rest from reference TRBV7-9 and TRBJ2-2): DTGVSQNPRHKITKRGQNVTFRCDPISEHNRLYWYRQTLGQGPEFLTYFQNEAQLEKSRLLSDRFSAERPKGSFSTLEIQRTEQGDSAMYLCASSLGPDRGRHTGELFFGEGSRLTVL.

CDR3 loop: CASSRTGDSPLHF. The CDR3 DNA reads as TGTGCCAGTAGTAGGACAGGCGATTCACCCCTCCACTTT. The chain has TRBV19 and TRBJ1-6, with 7 bases identical to TRBD1. The V and J ends lost 4 bases and 8 bases, in that order; junction bases with no gene match: 2. Germline V CDR1 and CDR2: LNHDA, SQIVND (reference sequence). The CDR3 covers 13 residues.

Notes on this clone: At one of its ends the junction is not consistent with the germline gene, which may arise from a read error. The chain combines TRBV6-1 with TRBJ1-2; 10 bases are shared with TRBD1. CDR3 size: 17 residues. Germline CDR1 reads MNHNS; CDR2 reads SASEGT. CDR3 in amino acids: CASREDRGPVANYGYTF. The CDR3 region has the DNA TGTGCCAGCAGAGAAGACAGGGGGCCCGTTGCGAACTATGGCTACACCTTC.

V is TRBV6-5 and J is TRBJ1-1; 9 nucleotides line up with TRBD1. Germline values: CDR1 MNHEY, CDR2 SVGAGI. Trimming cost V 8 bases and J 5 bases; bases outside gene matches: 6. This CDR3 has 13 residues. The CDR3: CASLDRGETEAFF. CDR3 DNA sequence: TGTGCCAGCCTCGACAGGGGGGAAACTGAAGCTTTCTTT.

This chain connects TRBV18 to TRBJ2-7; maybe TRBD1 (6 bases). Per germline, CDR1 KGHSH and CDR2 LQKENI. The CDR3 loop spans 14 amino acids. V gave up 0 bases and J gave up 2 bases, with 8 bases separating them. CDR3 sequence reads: CASSPPGQAYEQYF. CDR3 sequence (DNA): TGTGCCAGCTCACCACCGGGACAAGCCTACGAGCAGTACTTC.

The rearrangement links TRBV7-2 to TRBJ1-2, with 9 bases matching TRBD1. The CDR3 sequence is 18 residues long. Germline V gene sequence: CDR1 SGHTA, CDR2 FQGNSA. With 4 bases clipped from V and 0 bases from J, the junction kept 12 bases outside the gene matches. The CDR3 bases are TGTGCCAGCAGCTCCGTGGGTGGACAGGGGACAGCTAACTATGGCTACACCTTC. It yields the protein CASSSVGGQGTANYGYTF.

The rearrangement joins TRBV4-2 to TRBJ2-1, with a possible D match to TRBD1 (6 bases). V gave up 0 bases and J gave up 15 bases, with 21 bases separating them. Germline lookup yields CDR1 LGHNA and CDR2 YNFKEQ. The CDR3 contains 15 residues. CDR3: CASSQDWSEDSRLFF. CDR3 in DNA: TGTGCCAGCAGCCAAGATTGGTCCGAGGACAGCCGACTGTTCTTC.

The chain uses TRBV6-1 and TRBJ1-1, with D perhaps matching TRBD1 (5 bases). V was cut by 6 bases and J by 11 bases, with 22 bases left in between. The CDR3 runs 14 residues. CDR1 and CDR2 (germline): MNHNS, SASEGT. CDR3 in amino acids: CASRESNRIGTAFF. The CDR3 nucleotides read TGTGCCAGCAGGGAGTCTAACAGGATCGGTACGGCTTTCTTT.

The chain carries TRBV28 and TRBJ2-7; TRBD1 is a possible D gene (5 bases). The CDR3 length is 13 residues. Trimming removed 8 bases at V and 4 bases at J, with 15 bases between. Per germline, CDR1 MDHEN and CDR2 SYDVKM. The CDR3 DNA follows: TGTGCCAGCCATAGGGGTAGCAGGTACGAGCAGTACTTC. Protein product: CASHRGSRYEQYF.

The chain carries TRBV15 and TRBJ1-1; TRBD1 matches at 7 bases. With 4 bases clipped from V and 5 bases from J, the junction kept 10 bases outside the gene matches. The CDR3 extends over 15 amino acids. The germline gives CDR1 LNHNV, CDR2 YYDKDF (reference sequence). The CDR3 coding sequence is TGTGCCACCAGCAAAAGGACAGGAGAGGGGACTGAAGCTTTCTTT. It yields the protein CATSKRTGEGTEAFF.

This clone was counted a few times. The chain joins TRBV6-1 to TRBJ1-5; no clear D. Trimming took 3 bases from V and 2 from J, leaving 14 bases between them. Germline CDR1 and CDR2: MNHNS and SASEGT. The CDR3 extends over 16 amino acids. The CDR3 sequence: CASSEARGERNQPQHF. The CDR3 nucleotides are TGTGCCAGCAGTGAGGCACGGGGTGAACGCAATCAGCCCCAGCATTTT.

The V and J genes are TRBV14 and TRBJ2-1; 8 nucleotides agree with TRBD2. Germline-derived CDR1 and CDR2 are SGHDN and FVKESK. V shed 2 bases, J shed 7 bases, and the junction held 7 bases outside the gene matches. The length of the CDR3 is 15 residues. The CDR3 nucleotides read TGTGCCAGCAGCCAATTTCGGGAGGGCCGAAATGAGCAGTTCTTC. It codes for CASSQFREGRNEQFF. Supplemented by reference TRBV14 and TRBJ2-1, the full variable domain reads EAGVTQFPSHSVIEKGQTVTLRCDPISGHDNLYWYRRVMGKEIKFLLHFVKESKQDESGMPNNRFLAERTGGTYSTLKVQPAELEDSGVYFCASSQFREGRNEQFFGPGTRLTVL.